The 32 T cell receptor beta chains below come from one sample, sequenced in a study of tumor-infiltrating lymphocytes in localized non-small cell lung cancer. The protocol was immunoSEQ multiplex PCR, while the TCRdb copy is restricted to in-frame clones and leaves out a portion. The table records some 16,000 clones, 65% to 75% of them present only once. Sequenced material: lung tumor tissue. The receptor source for this set is a human donor with non-small cell lung cancer.

The V and J genes are TRBV5-1 and TRBJ2-7; no definite D call. The CDR3 is made up of 16 amino acids. Looked up from germline, CDR1 is SGHRS and CDR2 is YFSETQ. V lost 0 bases, J lost 0 bases, and 13 bases lay in between. CDR3 amino acids: CASSLAWTASSYEQYF. The DNA for the CDR3 is TGCGCCAGCAGCTTGGCCTGGACGGCTAGCTCCTACGAGCAGTACTTC.

The chain uses TRBV5-6 and TRBJ1-1; weak D call: TRBD1 (5 bases). V shed 2 bases and J shed 4 bases, with 12 bases lying between them. The CDR3 contains 14 residues. CDR1 is SGHDT, CDR2 YYEEEE, per germline. The CDR3 loop reads CASSFRQFPTEAFF. The CDR3 DNA is TGTGCCAGCAGCTTTAGACAGTTCCCCACTGAAGCTTTCTTT.

J is TRBJ2-6 and V is TRBV7-9; TRBD1 agrees at 8 bases. V lost 5 bases to trimming and J lost 4 bases; unmatched junction nucleotides: 13. From germline, CDR1 is SEHNR and CDR2 FQNEAQ (reference sequence). CDR3 size: 18 residues. In nucleotides, the CDR3 is TGTGCCAGCAGCACTATGGTCCAGGGGGCGAGGGGGGCCAACGTCCTGACTTTC. The encoded protein is CASSTMVQGARGANVLTF.

The chain is built from TRBV30 and TRBJ1-3; D is unclear. Germline lookup yields CDR1 GTSNPN and CDR2 SVGIG (reference sequence). CDR3 length: 12 residues. V was shortened by 0 bases and J by 5 bases, with 5 bases between the two germline ends. DNA for the CDR3: TGTGCCTGGAGTGTAAATAGAAACACCATATATTTT. Translated: CAWSVNRNTIYF.

The V gene is TRBV7-2, the J gene TRBJ2-7; possible D gene TRBD2, 6 bases. V was cut by 3 bases and J by 4 bases, with 16 bases left in between. This CDR3 has 15 residues. Germline CDR1 is SGHTA and CDR2 is FQGNSA. In DNA form, the CDR3 reads TGTGCCAGCAGCTTTAGCGGAGGAGGGGATTACGAGCAGTACTTC. It is translated as CASSFSGGGDYEQYF.

This clone has just a few counts. The chain has TRBV21-1 and TRBJ1-2. TRBV21-1 is termed a pseudogene. The length of the CDR3 is 12 residues. CDR3: CASSKGDYGYTF. In nucleotides, the CDR3 is TGTGCCAGCAGCAAAGGGGATTATGGCTACACCTTC.

This rearrangement joins TRBV7-9 to TRBJ2-3, with D unclear. This CDR3 comprises 12 residues. Trimming pared 4 bases from V and 1 base from J, leaving 3 bases between. Germline CDR1 reads SEHNR; CDR2 reads FQNEAQ (reference sequence). The CDR3 sequence: CASSSGTDTQYF. Here the CDR3 DNA reads TGTGCCAGCAGCTCAGGCACAGATACGCAGTATTTT.

This clone was detected once. This chain connects TRBV10-3 to TRBJ2-7, with 10 bases identical to TRBD2. CDR1 is ENHRY and CDR2 is SYGVKD in the germline V gene. Trimming cost V 3 bases and J 6 bases; bases outside gene matches: 5. This CDR3 is built from 14 residues. For the CDR3, the DNA is TGTGCCATCAGTGAAACTAGCGGGATCGGCGAGCAGTACTTC. It specifies CAISETSGIGEQYF.

V and J are TRBV28 and TRBJ2-1; no firm D call. Germline V gene data show CDR1 as MDHEN and CDR2 as SYDVKM. Trimming left V 4 bases short and J 4 bases short, with 8 bases between. The CDR3 loop spans 13 amino acids. Written as DNA, the CDR3 is TGTGCCAGCAGTTCAGGAAATTACAATGAGCAGTTCTTC. Its translation is CASSSGNYNEQFF.

The V call is TRBV2, the J call TRBJ1-1; no clear D. Between the trimmed V and J ends, which lost 7 bases and 0 bases, there was a span of 12 bases. CDR3 size: 14 residues. The V gene's germline CDR1 is SNHLY and CDR2 FYNNEI. The CDR3 DNA sequence: TGTGCCAGCATTCGGACGAGTTTGAACACTGAAGCTTTCTTT. Amino acids: CASIRTSLNTEAFF.

This clone is large. The rearrangement uses TRBV28 and TRBJ1-1; the D gene is possibly TRBD1 (5 bases). Germline V gives CDR1 MDHEN, CDR2 SYDVKM. The CDR3 sequence is 16 residues long. Deletions cut 8 bases from V and 0 bases from J, with 19 bases between. The CDR3 sequence is CASCCPRQLMNTEAFF. In DNA form, the CDR3 reads TGTGCCAGCTGTTGCCCGCGACAGCTTATGAACACTGAAGCTTTCTTT.

As DNA, the CDR3 is TGTGCCAGCAGCTTACTCATTGGGTACGAGCAGTACTTC. Encoded protein: CASSLLIGYEQYF. The gene calls are TRBV13 and TRBJ2-7; no firm D call. CDR1 is PRHDT, CDR2 FYEKMQ, per germline (reference sequence). Trimming left V 2 bases short and J 4 bases short, with 9 bases between. The CDR3 is 13 amino acids. The full variable domain, rest sourced from reference TRBV13 and TRBJ2-7, is AAGVIQSPRHLIKEKRETATLKCYPIPRHDTVYWYQQGPGQDPQFLISFYEKMQSDKGSIPDRFSAQQFSDYHSELNMSSLELGDSALYFCASSLLIGYEQYFGPGTRLTVT.

The chain is built from TRBV5-1 and TRBJ2-7; 7 nucleotides align to TRBD1. The V gene end was trimmed by 1 base and the J gene end by 3 bases; junction bases not matched to a gene: 16. The CDR3 totals 18 residues. In germline, CDR1 is SGHRS, CDR2 YFSETQ. CDR3 nucleotides: TGCGCCAGCAGCTTGTTTCACGGGGTAGGGGGCTTTTTCTACGAGCAGTACTTC. Translating it yields CASSLFHGVGGFFYEQYF.

This clone showed up just once. The rearrangement links TRBV7-9 to TRBJ1-5; unclear D gene. V was pared by 2 bases and J by 7 bases, with 9 bases between. Germline assignment: CDR1 SEHNR and CDR2 FQNEAQ (reference sequence). The CDR3 sequence is 13 residues long. For the CDR3, the DNA is TGTGCCAGCAGCTTAACAGAGGAACAGCCCCAGCATTTT. Encoded protein: CASSLTEEQPQHF.

This clone occurred a few times. V and J are TRBV6-6 and TRBJ1-5; D unresolved. Germline CDR1 is MNHNY and CDR2 is SVGAGI (reference sequence). This CDR3 has 12 residues. Deletions cut 2 bases from V and 4 bases from J, with 3 bases between. CDR3 residues: CASSYGNQPQHF. CDR3 DNA: TGTGCCAGCAGTTACGGGAATCAGCCCCAGCATTTT.

A remark on this clone: Additional DNA sequences in this sample encode the identical CDR3. V gene TRBV30 combines with J gene TRBJ1-1; D call uncertain. V gave up 0 bases and J gave up 7 bases, with 6 bases separating them. Germline CDR1 reads GTSNPN; CDR2 reads SVGIG (reference sequence). The CDR3 sequence is 11 residues long. The CDR3 DNA reads TGTGCCTGGAGTGTAACAGATGAAGCTTTCTTT. Amino acid sequence: CAWSVTDEAFF.

The chain employs TRBV23-1 and TRBJ2-1; 7 nucleotides align to TRBD2. TRBV23-1 is given ORF status, its function remaining uncertain. The CDR3 sequence is 15 residues long. V shed 4 bases and J 1 base; nucleotides not matched to a gene: 4. CDR3 protein: CASSLAGVSYNEQFF. The CDR3 DNA sequence: TGCGCCAGCAGTCTGGCGGGAGTATCCTACAATGAGCAGTTCTTC.

The chain has TRBV4-2 and TRBJ1-1, with D uncertain. This CDR3 comprises 13 residues. V was shortened by 1 base and J by 7 bases, with 10 bases between the two germline ends. CDR1 and CDR2 from the germline V gene are LGHNA and YNFKEQ. The CDR3 loop reads CASSQGELDEAFF. CDR3 nucleotides: TGTGCCAGCAGCCAAGGAGAACTAGATGAAGCTTTCTTT.

The chain links TRBV6-1 to TRBJ2-1; possibly TRBD2 for D (6 bases). CDR3 length: 17 amino acids. Trimming cost V 0 bases and J 5 bases, with 17 bases left between them. The germline gives CDR1 MNHNS, CDR2 SASEGT. Written as DNA, the CDR3 is TGTGCCAGCAGTGAAGCGTCCCCCTGGGAGGATGACAATGAGCAGTTCTTC. It specifies CASSEASPWEDDNEQFF.

This clone was observed a handful of times. The V call is TRBV7-8, the J call TRBJ2-7; 8 bases fit TRBD1. The CDR3 runs to 14 residues. V lost 4 bases and J lost 3; bases outside the gene matches: 5. Per germline, CDR1 SGHVS and CDR2 FQNEAQ. DNA for the CDR3: TGTGCCAGCAGCTCAGTGGGACAGGACTACGAGCAGTACTTC. Amino acid sequence: CASSSVGQDYEQYF.

V is TRBV5-6 and J is TRBJ2-5; D is undetermined. In germline, CDR1 is SGHDT, CDR2 YYEEEE. Trimming left V 1 base short and J 5 bases short, with 12 bases between. This CDR3 is built from 14 residues. The CDR3 coding sequence is TGTGCCAGCAGCTTGCCGAACCAGATGGAGACCCAGTACTTC. It specifies CASSLPNQMETQYF.

This clone was picked up a small number of times. The chain employs TRBV6-5 and TRBJ1-2, with D perhaps matching TRBD1 (5 bases). The V gene's germline CDR1 is MNHEY and CDR2 SVGAGI. The CDR3 runs to 14 residues. The ends were cut back, 2 bases at V and 4 bases at J, with 11 bases in the middle. The CDR3 DNA sequence: TGTGCCAGCAGTTACCACGGGGACCCCTATGGCTACACCTTC. Its translation is CASSYHGDPYGYTF.

The V call is TRBV19, the J call TRBJ2-7; TRBD1 agrees at 7 bases. The V gene's germline CDR1 is LNHDA and CDR2 SQIVND (reference sequence). Trimming cost V 9 bases and J 0 bases; bases outside gene matches: 11. The CDR3 length is 15 residues. The CDR3 loop is CASQTSQGNSYEQYF. CDR3 coding DNA: TGTGCCAGCCAAACTTCACAGGGGAACTCCTACGAGCAGTACTTC.

The chain links TRBV19 to TRBJ1-1; D gene ambiguous. This CDR3 is 13 amino acids long. Germline values: CDR1 LNHDA, CDR2 SQIVND (reference sequence). V was clipped by 7 bases and J by 0 bases, with 9 bases between them. The CDR3 region is CASKMKLNTEAFF. The DNA for the CDR3 is TGTGCCAGTAAAATGAAGTTGAACACTGAAGCTTTCTTT.

With respect to this clone: The junction departs from the called germline gene at one end, perhaps through a read error. The chain carries TRBV5-1 and TRBJ2-2; a possible D gene is TRBD2 (6 bases). Germline V gene lookup returns CDR1 SGHRS and CDR2 YFSETQ. The CDR3 spans 14 residues. For the CDR3, the DNA is TGCGCCAGCAGCTTGTCGGGAGACACCGAGGAGCTGTTTTTT. Translating it yields CASSLSGDTEELFF.

The chain uses TRBV18 and TRBJ2-3; 8 nucleotides match TRBD1. With 4 bases clipped from V and 1 base from J, the junction kept 1 base outside the gene matches. Germline V lookup: CDR1 KGHSH, CDR2 LQKENI. The CDR3 contains 14 residues. The CDR3 spells CASSRGQGTDTQYF. The CDR3 DNA follows: TGTGCCAGCTCACGGGGACAGGGCACAGATACGCAGTATTTT.

The chain couples TRBV18 to TRBJ1-4; D call uncertain. CDR3 length equals 15 residues. Germline CDR1 and CDR2: KGHSH and LQKENI. V was trimmed by 2 bases and J by 7 bases, leaving 14 bases between them. The CDR3 DNA sequence: TGTGCCAGCTCACCAATGGACCGGCTCGGTGAAAAACTGTTTTTT. Encoded protein: CASSPMDRLGEKLFF.

Remarks on this clone: The junction departs from germline at one end; a sequencing error may be responsible. This chain uses TRBV9 with TRBJ1-2, with TRBD1 identical over 7 bases. This CDR3 region has 13 residues. Germline V gene lookup returns CDR1 SGDLS and CDR2 YYNGEE. The CDR3 protein is CASSVGQGYGHTF. CDR3 in DNA: TGTGCCAGCAGCGTAGGACAGGGATATGGCCACACCTTC.

This clone was seen more than once but under ten times. The chain is built from TRBV2 and TRBJ2-7, with 8 bases matching TRBD1. V gave up 7 bases and J gave up 4 bases; unmatched junction bases: 9. The CDR3 runs 14 residues. Germline V gene data show CDR1 as SNHLY and CDR2 as FYNNEI. In DNA form, the CDR3 reads TGTGCCAGCAAAGCAGGACAGGGTGGGTACGAGCAGTACTTC. Translation: CASKAGQGGYEQYF.

This clone is a singleton in its sample. This chain joins TRBV30 and TRBJ1-1; D gene uncertain. The length of the CDR3 is 13 residues. Germline V gives CDR1 GTSNPN, CDR2 SVGIG (reference sequence). The ends were cut back, 1 base at V and 7 bases at J, with 13 bases in the middle. CDR3 residues: CAWSESRNFEAFF. CDR3 DNA: TGTGCCTGGAGTGAGAGTAGGAATTTTGAAGCTTTCTTT.

This clone has only a few counts. CDR3 bases: TGTGCCAGCAGCGTGGGGGGACTCACTGGAAACACCATATATTTT. Its translation: CASSVGGLTGNTIYF. V gene TRBV9 combines with J gene TRBJ1-3; D is perhaps TRBD1 (5 bases). This CDR3 is built from 15 residues. Trimming left V 2 bases short and J 2 bases short, with 11 bases between. Germline lookup yields CDR1 SGDLS and CDR2 YYNGEE.

The genes are TRBV30 and TRBJ2-1, with D tentatively TRBD2 (5 bases). The length of the CDR3 is 12 residues. Trimming shortened V by 2 bases and J by 8 bases, and 10 bases separated the two germline ends. Germline CDR1 reads GTSNPN; CDR2 reads SVGIG (reference sequence). As DNA, the CDR3 is TGTGCCTGGAGTTTCTCGGGGTATGAGCAGTTCTTC. This sequence encodes CAWSFSGYEQFF.